This TCR beta chain derives from a study of early T cells in non-severe SARS-CoV-2 infection. Study information: Investigators sequenced bulk RNA drawn from unsorted whole blood, and chains remained unpaired.

This clonotype showed up just a few times. Its antigen is still unknown. Overall study findings and caveats: Reliance on VDJdb matching favored anti-spike CD8 responses; private and CD4 specificities were missed.

Germline values: CDR1 DFQATT, CDR2 SNEGSKA (reference sequence). The ends lost 6 bases at V and 3 bases at J; junction bases unmatched: 7. CDR3 length: 13 amino acids. Unique molecular identifier tags were affixed to discrete cDNA molecules. TCRdb reprocessed the 5' RACE reads with MiXCR, giving one entry per CDR3 protein. The top ten hold around 9.8% of the sample, which has fewer than 75,000 distinct CDR3 sequences, less than 20% seen once. This sequence joins TRBV20-1 and TRBJ2-7; 8 bases fit TRBD2. The sequence was obtained from an adult who was a healthcare worker with PCR-confirmed SARS-CoV-2 infection or an uninfected control (not recorded which). Sequencing used whole blood, obtained at baseline. The CDR3, as DNA: TGCAGTGCCCGACTAGCGCGGAGCTACGAGCAGTACTTC. This sequence encodes CSARLARSYEQYF.